Listed below are T cell receptor beta chains from one sample, sequenced in a study of T cells in Graves' hyperthyroidism and ophthalmopathy. One entry per CDR3 protein results from TCRdb running MiXCR on the multiplex PCR reads. The sample comprises roughly 96,000 distinct CDR3 sequences, approximately 56% of which are singletons, and less than 30% rests with the top ten. Material for sequencing was blood. The origin of the receptors is a middle-aged woman with Graves' hyperthyroidism. CDR3s include the opening cysteine and the closing phenylalanine or tryptophan. The D gene is left open where the match is weak. Clone size is not always given. Where it is, it says once, few, many or a class for expanded clones.

d_gene: NA
abundance: NA
v_gene: TRBV2
j_gene: TRBJ2-7
CDR3aa: CASSRLELLYEQYF
CDR3nt: TGTGCCAGCAGCCGACTCGAACTCCTCTACGAGCAGTACTTC

d_gene: TRBD1
abundance: NA
v_gene: TRBV29-1
j_gene: TRBJ1-4
CDR3aa: CSVGTGGNEKLFF
CDR3nt: TGCAGCGTAGGAACAGGGGGAAATGAAAAACTGTTTTTT

d_gene: NA
abundance: NA
v_gene: TRBV29-1
j_gene: TRBJ2-5
CDR3aa: CSVCGRLAISETQYF
CDR3nt: TGCAGCGTTTGTGGCAGGTTGGCCATTAGTGAGACCCAGTACTTC

d_gene: TRBD1
abundance: NA
v_gene: TRBV5-1
j_gene: TRBJ2-2
CDR3aa: CASSGTGPTGELFF
CDR3nt: TGCGCCAGCAGCGGGACAGGGCCCACCGGGGAGCTGTTTTTT

d_gene: NA
abundance: many
v_gene: TRBV5-5
j_gene: TRBJ2-7
CDR3aa: CASSLGPGLRSYEQYF
CDR3nt: TGTGCCAGCAGCTTGGGACCGGGACTCAGGTCCTACGAGCAGTACTTC

d_gene: NA
abundance: many
v_gene: TRBV3-1
j_gene: TRBJ1-5
CDR3aa: CASSQGQWVLGQPQHF
CDR3nt: TGTGCCAGCAGCCAAGGACAGTGGGTACTCGGTCAGCCCCAGCATTTT

d_gene: NA
abundance: NA
v_gene: TRBV10-2
j_gene: TRBJ1-5
CDR3aa: CASNEGSHQPQHF
CDR3nt: TGCGCCAGCAATGAAGGGTCTCATCAGCCCCAGCATTTT

d_gene: TRBD1
abundance: once
v_gene: TRBV7-8
j_gene: TRBJ1-2
CDR3aa: CASSLGGQVLGYTF
CDR3nt: TGTGCCAGCAGCTTAGGGGGACAGGTTCTCGGCTACACCTTC

d_gene: TRBD1
abundance: NA
v_gene: TRBV5-8
j_gene: TRBJ2-7
CDR3aa: CASTHRGTGGYEQYF
CDR3nt: TGTGCCAGCACACACCGCGGGACAGGGGGCTACGAGCAGTACTTC

d_gene: TRBD1
abundance: NA
v_gene: TRBV19
j_gene: TRBJ2-2
CDR3aa: CASHGQGGGELFF
CDR3nt: TGTGCCAGCCACGGACAGGGGGGCGGGGAGCTGTTTTTT

d_gene: NA
abundance: many
v_gene: TRBV5-1
j_gene: TRBJ1-2
CDR3aa: CASRGNTGAVGYTF
CDR3nt: TGCGCCAGCAGAGGCAACACGGGAGCAGTTGGCTACACCTTC

d_gene: TRBD1
abundance: many
v_gene: TRBV28
j_gene: TRBJ1-2
CDR3aa: CASSFQNRGVGGYTF
CDR3nt: TGTGCCAGCAGTTTCCAAAACAGGGGTGTGGGTGGCTACACCTTC

d_gene: TRBD1
abundance: few
v_gene: TRBV10-3
j_gene: TRBJ1-2
CDR3aa: CAISPGTGRGYTF
CDR3nt: TGTGCCATCAGTCCAGGGACAGGTCGGGGCTACACCTTC

d_gene: NA
abundance: many
v_gene: TRBV27
j_gene: TRBJ1-1
CDR3aa: CASSLRGLGMNTEAFF
CDR3nt: TGTGCCAGCAGTTTACGAGGGCTTGGGATGAACACTGAAGCTTTCTTT

d_gene: NA
abundance: many
v_gene: TRBV9
j_gene: TRBJ1-2
CDR3aa: CASSVGRGYGYTF
CDR3nt: TGTGCCAGCAGCGTAGGGCGGGGATATGGCTACACCTTC

d_gene: NA
abundance: NA
v_gene: TRBV10-3
j_gene: TRBJ1-3
CDR3aa: CAFSGNTIYF
CDR3nt: TGTGCCTTCTCTGGAAACACCATATATTTT

d_gene: NA
abundance: NA
v_gene: TRBV4-1
j_gene: TRBJ1-4
CDR3aa: CATTPGGDEKLFF
CDR3nt: TGCGCCACGACTCCGGGCGGGGATGAAAAACTGTTTTTT

d_gene: TRBD1
abundance: NA
v_gene: TRBV4-2
j_gene: TRBJ2-5
CDR3aa: CASSSHRGVGETQYF
CDR3nt: TGTGCCAGCAGCTCCCACAGGGGGGTGGGGGAGACCCAGTACTTC

d_gene: TRBD2
abundance: few
v_gene: TRBV5-1
j_gene: TRBJ2-7
CDR3aa: CASSLTSQRGAYEQYF
CDR3nt: TGCGCCAGCAGCTTAACCTCCCAGCGGGGGGCCTACGAGCAGTACTTC

d_gene: NA
abundance: NA
v_gene: TRBV28
j_gene: TRBJ1-2
CDR3aa: CASSFIGGYTF
CDR3nt: TGTGCCAGCAGTTTTATCGGCGGCTACACCTTC

d_gene: NA
abundance: NA
v_gene: TRBV7-6
j_gene: TRBJ1-1
CDR3aa: CASTQQQGTNTEAFF
CDR3nt: TGTGCCAGCACCCAGCAGCAGGGTACGAACACTGAAGCTTTCTTT

d_gene: NA
abundance: NA
v_gene: TRBV2
j_gene: TRBJ1-3
CDR3aa: CASSITGPGNTIYF
CDR3nt: TGTGCCAGCTCGATAACAGGGCCTGGAAACACCATATATTTT

d_gene: TRBD1
abundance: NA
v_gene: TRBV20-1
j_gene: TRBJ1-5
CDR3aa: CSASSFGQGGQPQHF
CDR3nt: TGCAGTGCTAGCAGCTTCGGACAGGGGGGACAGCCCCAGCATTTT

d_gene: NA
abundance: few
v_gene: TRBV30
j_gene: TRBJ2-7
CDR3aa: CAWSGGITYEQYF
CDR3nt: TGTGCCTGGAGTGGGGGAATCACCTACGAGCAGTACTTC

d_gene: TRBD1
abundance: many
v_gene: TRBV12-3/TRBV12-4
j_gene: TRBJ1-5
CDR3aa: CASRLTGDQPQHF
CDR3nt: TGTGCCAGCAGGCTCACAGGGGATCAGCCCCAGCATTTT

d_gene: TRBD1
abundance: NA
v_gene: TRBV7-3
j_gene: TRBJ2-7
CDR3aa: CASSSDRIPLYEQYF
CDR3nt: TGTGCCAGCAGTTCGGACAGGATCCCCCTGTACGAGCAGTACTTC

d_gene: TRBD1
abundance: NA
v_gene: TRBV20-1
j_gene: TRBJ2-7
CDR3aa: CSALDRGDSYEQYF
CDR3nt: TGCAGTGCCCTGGACAGGGGCGACTCCTACGAGCAGTACTTC

d_gene: TRBD2
abundance: NA
v_gene: TRBV2
j_gene: TRBJ2-7
CDR3aa: CARESLAGGYEQYF
CDR3nt: TGTGCCAGAGAATCCCTAGCGGGGGGATACGAGCAGTACTTC

d_gene: TRBD2
abundance: many
v_gene: TRBV15
j_gene: TRBJ2-1
CDR3aa: CATSGDSGSEQFF
CDR3nt: TGTGCCACCAGCGGCGATAGCGGGAGTGAGCAGTTCTTC

d_gene: TRBD1
abundance: NA
v_gene: TRBV10-3
j_gene: TRBJ2-6
CDR3aa: CAIRGQGFYVLTF
CDR3nt: TGTGCCATCAGGGGACAGGGGTTCTACGTCCTGACTTTC

d_gene: NA
abundance: NA
v_gene: TRBV10-2
j_gene: TRBJ2-7
CDR3aa: CASSAPIIPYEQYF
CDR3nt: TGCGCCAGCAGTGCACCTATAATCCCCTACGAGCAGTACTTC

d_gene: TRBD1
abundance: few
v_gene: TRBV2
j_gene: TRBJ2-5
CDR3aa: CASTPGTGGGETQYF
CDR3nt: TGTGCCAGCACCCCCGGGACAGGGGGAGGAGAGACCCAGTACTTC

d_gene: NA
abundance: medium-sized
v_gene: TRBV7-2
j_gene: TRBJ2-2
CDR3aa: CASSLELSRIGELFF
CDR3nt: TGTGCCAGCAGCTTAGAGCTTAGTAGGATCGGGGAGCTGTTTTTT

d_gene: TRBD1
abundance: NA
v_gene: TRBV9
j_gene: TRBJ1-2
CDR3aa: CASSASPGQGAGYTF
CDR3nt: TGTGCCAGCAGCGCATCACCGGGACAGGGAGCTGGCTACACCTTC

d_gene: TRBD2
abundance: once
v_gene: TRBV20-1
j_gene: TRBJ2-7
CDR3aa: CSAREFTSGREYF
CDR3nt: TGCAGTGCTAGAGAGTTTACTAGCGGGAGGGAGTACTTC

d_gene: TRBD1
abundance: NA
v_gene: TRBV15
j_gene: TRBJ1-5
CDR3aa: CATSPQATGAGPQHF
CDR3nt: TGTGCCACCAGCCCTCAAGCGACAGGGGCGGGGCCCCAGCATTTT

d_gene: TRBD1
abundance: NA
v_gene: TRBV2
j_gene: TRBJ1-1
CDR3aa: CASESRDRVAFF
CDR3nt: TGTGCCAGCGAAAGCCGGGACAGGGTGGCTTTCTTT

d_gene: NA
abundance: many
v_gene: TRBV5-1
j_gene: TRBJ1-2
CDR3aa: CASSRDRTDGYTF
CDR3nt: TGCGCCAGCAGTAGGGACCGGACAGACGGCTACACCTTC

d_gene: TRBD2
abundance: NA
v_gene: TRBV7-2
j_gene: TRBJ2-7
CDR3aa: CASSARAAGGPPEQYF
CDR3nt: TGTGCCAGCAGTGCTAGGGCTGCGGGAGGGCCTCCCGAGCAGTACTTC

d_gene: NA
abundance: NA
v_gene: TRBV29-1
j_gene: TRBJ1-1
CDR3aa: CSAGRNTEAFF
CDR3nt: TGCAGCGCCGGGAGGAACACTGAAGCTTTCTTT

d_gene: NA
abundance: NA
v_gene: TRBV29-1
j_gene: TRBJ2-6
CDR3aa: CSLVGGANVLTF
CDR3nt: TGCAGCTTGGTTGGCGGGGCCAACGTCCTGACTTTC

d_gene: TRBD1
abundance: NA
v_gene: TRBV19
j_gene: TRBJ2-5
CDR3aa: CASSIPAGGQETQYF
CDR3nt: TGTGCCAGTAGTATTCCCGCAGGGGGCCAAGAGACCCAGTACTTC

d_gene: NA
abundance: few
v_gene: TRBV7-2
j_gene: TRBJ1-2
CDR3aa: CASSFYICSAYRDTYGYTF
CDR3nt: NA

d_gene: NA
abundance: NA
v_gene: TRBV7-2
j_gene: TRBJ2-7
CDR3aa: CASSLGGGLFYEQYF
CDR3nt: TGTGCCAGCAGCTTAGGAGGGGGTCTATTCTACGAGCAGTACTTC

d_gene: NA
abundance: NA
v_gene: TRBV25-1
j_gene: TRBJ1-2
CDR3aa: CASSDPGIDYGYTF
CDR3nt: TGTGCCAGCAGTGACCCCGGGATCGACTATGGCTACACCTTC

d_gene: TRBD2
abundance: NA
v_gene: TRBV20-1
j_gene: TRBJ2-5
CDR3aa: CSARGLAGEETQYF
CDR3nt: TGCAGTGCTAGGGGGCTAGCGGGAGAGGAGACCCAGTACTTC

d_gene: NA
abundance: many
v_gene: TRBV27
j_gene: TRBJ2-6
CDR3aa: CASSLWGATGANVLTF
CDR3nt: TGTGCCAGCAGTTTATGGGGGGCAACTGGGGCCAACGTCCTGACTTTC